The 3 T cell receptor beta chains below were found in one sample sequenced in a study of shared clonotypes between healthy human individuals. The table came from immunoSEQ multiplex PCR; TCRdb's copy has only in-frame clones and leaves some out. The table includes roughly 480,000 clones, approximately 79% detected once. The sample taken for sequencing was PBMCs. These receptors all come from a woman in her thirties or forties in good health. Some clones in this sample may be carry-over from other donors' samples.

The J gene is TRBJ2-5, the V gene TRBV7-9; unclear D gene. Germline V lookup: CDR1 SEHNR, CDR2 FQNEAQ (reference sequence). The germline V and J ends were trimmed by 5 bases and 2 bases, with 15 bases remaining between them. The CDR3 extends over 15 amino acids. In nucleotides, the CDR3 is TGTGCCAGCAGCGCCTTTCTAGAACCACAAGAGACCCAGTACTTC. It encodes CASSAFLEPQETQYF.

DNA for the CDR3: TGTGCCAGCAGACCCGACAGGGGCTACGAGCAGTACTTC. Translated, it gives CASRPDRGYEQYF. The gene calls are TRBV28 and TRBJ2-7; 8 nucleotides agree with TRBD1. The CDR3 has 13 amino acids. Germline V gene sequence: CDR1 MDHEN, CDR2 SYDVKM. Trimming removed 6 bases from V and 3 bases from J; junction bases left unmatched: 4.

The rearrangement joins TRBV5-1 to TRBJ2-5, with no clear D. Deletions cut 1 base from V and 3 bases from J, with 7 bases between. The germline V gene encodes CDR1 SGHRS and CDR2 YFSETQ. The CDR3 has 13 amino acids. The CDR3 spells CASSLLAEETQYF. CDR3 in DNA: TGCGCCAGCAGCTTGCTGGCAGAAGAGACCCAGTACTTC.